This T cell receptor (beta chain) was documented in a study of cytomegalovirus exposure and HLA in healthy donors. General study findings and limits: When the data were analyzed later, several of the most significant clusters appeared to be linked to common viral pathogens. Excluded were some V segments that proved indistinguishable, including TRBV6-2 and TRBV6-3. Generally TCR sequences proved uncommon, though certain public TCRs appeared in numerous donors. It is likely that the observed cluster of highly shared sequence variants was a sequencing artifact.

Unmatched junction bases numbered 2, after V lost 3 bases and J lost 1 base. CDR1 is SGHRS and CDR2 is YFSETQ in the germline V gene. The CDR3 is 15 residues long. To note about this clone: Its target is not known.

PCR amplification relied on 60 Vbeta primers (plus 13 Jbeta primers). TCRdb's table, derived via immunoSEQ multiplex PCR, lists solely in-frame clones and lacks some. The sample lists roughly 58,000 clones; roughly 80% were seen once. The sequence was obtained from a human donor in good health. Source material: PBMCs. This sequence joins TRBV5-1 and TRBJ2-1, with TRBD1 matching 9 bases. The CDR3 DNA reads TGCGCCAGCAGCTCCGGACAGGGGTCCTACAATGAGCAGTTCTTC. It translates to CASSSGQGSYNEQFF. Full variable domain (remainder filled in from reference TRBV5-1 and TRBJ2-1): KAGVTQTPRYLIKTRGQQVTLSCSPISGHRSVSWYQQTPGQGLQFLFEYFSETQRNKGNFPGRFSGRQFSNSRSEMNVSTLELGDSALYLCASSSGQGSYNEQFFGPGTRLTVL.